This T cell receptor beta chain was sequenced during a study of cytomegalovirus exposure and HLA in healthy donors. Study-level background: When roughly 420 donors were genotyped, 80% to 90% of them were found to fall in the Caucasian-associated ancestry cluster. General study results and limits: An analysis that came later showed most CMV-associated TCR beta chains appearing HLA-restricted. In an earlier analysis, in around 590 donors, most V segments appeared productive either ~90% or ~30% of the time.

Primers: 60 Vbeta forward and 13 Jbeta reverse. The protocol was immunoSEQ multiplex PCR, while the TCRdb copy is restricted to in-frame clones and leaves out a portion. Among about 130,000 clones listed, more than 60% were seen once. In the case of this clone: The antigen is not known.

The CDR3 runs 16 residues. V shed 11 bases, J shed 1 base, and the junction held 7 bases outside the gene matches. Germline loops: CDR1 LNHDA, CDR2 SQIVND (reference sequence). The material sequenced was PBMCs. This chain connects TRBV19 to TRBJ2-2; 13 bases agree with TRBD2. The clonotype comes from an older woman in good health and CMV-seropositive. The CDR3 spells CARRTSGSRNTGELFF. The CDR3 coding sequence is TGTGCCCGGAGGACTAGCGGGAGCAGGAACACCGGGGAGCTGTTTTTT.